This T cell receptor beta chain was recorded in a study of cytomegalovirus exposure and HLA in healthy donors. The study's findings and limits: Later genetic work tied a missense DCLRE1C variant to beta-chain V and J trimming.

With 60 Vbeta and 13 Jbeta primers, the PCR was carried out. Clones were read by immunoSEQ multiplex PCR, and TCRdb kept only the in-frame ones, dropping some. The sample lists about 140,000 clones, approximately 82% occurring once. Comment on this clone: Its antigen remains unidentified.

The source of this sequence is a man aged 40-50 years in good health and CMV-seronegative. Sequencing was carried out using PBMCs.

CDR3 in amino acids: CASSSGLAVNQETQYF. CDR3 nucleotides: TGTGCCAGCTCATCGGGACTAGCGGTTAACCAAGAGACCCAGTACTTC. V and J are TRBV18 and TRBJ2-5; 11 positions agree with TRBD2. The CDR3 runs to 16 residues. The germline CDR1 and CDR2 sequences are KGHSH and LQKENI. J gave up 0 bases and V 5 bases, and 5 bases lay outside the gene matches. The full variable domain, rest sourced from reference TRBV18 and TRBJ2-5, is NAGVMQNPRHLVRRRGQEARLRCSPMKGHSHVYWYRQLPEEGLKFMVYLQKENIIDESGMPKERFSAEFPKEGPSILRIQQVVRGDSAAYFCASSSGLAVNQETQYFGPGTRLLVL.